Listed below are T cell receptor beta chains from one sample, sequenced in a study of blood T cell repertoires in COVID-19. TCRdb keeps only in-frame clones here, not all; method: immunoSEQ multiplex PCR. The data show 50,000 or so clones, with more than 75% seen just once and 15% held by the top ten. Sequences were obtained from peripheral blood. The receptors originated from a human donor with active COVID-19. The donor label of this sample is uncertain. Each CDR3 is given with its conserved first and last residue. The order of the fields is V gene, CDR3 length, D gene, clone size, J gene, CDR3 DNA, CDR3 protein. D genes are given only for firm matches. The listing skips clone size in some rows; elsewhere it reads once, few, many or a size class.

V gene: TRBV7-9; CDR3 length: 17; D gene: .; clone size: .; J gene: TRBJ2-3; CDR3 DNA: TGTGCCAGCAGCTTAGTACCGAGCCTGCAAAGCACAGATACGCAGTATTTT; CDR3 protein: CASSLVPSLQSTDTQYF
V gene: TRBV4-3; CDR3 length: 17; D gene: TRBD1; clone size: .; J gene: TRBJ1-6; CDR3 DNA: TGCGCCAGCAGCCAAGATCCGTCAAGGACAGGGTTTTCACCCCTCCACTTT; CDR3 protein: CASSQDPSRTGFSPLHF
V gene: TRBV7-9; CDR3 length: 14; D gene: .; clone size: .; J gene: TRBJ2-5; CDR3 DNA: TGTGCCAGCAGCCGAGACCCTTCGGGAGAGACCCAGTACTTC; CDR3 protein: CASSRDPSGETQYF
V gene: TRBV9; CDR3 length: 15; D gene: TRBD1; clone size: .; J gene: TRBJ1-6; CDR3 DNA: TGTGCCAGCAGCGGCCGGGACAGGGAGAATTCACCCCTCCACTTT; CDR3 protein: CASSGRDRENSPLHF
V gene: TRBV29-1; CDR3 length: 13; D gene: .; clone size: .; J gene: TRBJ1-5; CDR3 DNA: TGCAGCGTTGGGGAGGGTACCTCACGGCCCCAGCATTTT; CDR3 protein: CSVGEGTSRPQHF
V gene: TRBV3-1/TRBV3-2; CDR3 length: 20; D gene: TRBD2; clone size: .; J gene: TRBJ2-1; CDR3 DNA: TGTGCCAGCAGCCAAAGTGGGCTAGCGGGGGGCCGGAGCTCCTACAATGAGCAGTTCTTC; CDR3 protein: CASSQSGLAGGRSSYNEQFF
V gene: TRBV7-9; CDR3 length: 15; D gene: TRBD1; clone size: .; J gene: TRBJ2-2; CDR3 DNA: TGTGCCAGCAGCTTTTCGGGACAGGACACCGGGGAGCTGTTTTTT; CDR3 protein: CASSFSGQDTGELFF
V gene: TRBV5-4; CDR3 length: 16; D gene: TRBD1; clone size: .; J gene: TRBJ1-1; CDR3 DNA: TGTGCCAGCAGCTTGGCCAGGGGGCTTAGGGACACTGAAGCTTTCTTT; CDR3 protein: CASSLARGLRDTEAFF
V gene: TRBV2; CDR3 length: 15; D gene: TRBD1; clone size: .; J gene: TRBJ1-4; CDR3 DNA: TGTGCCAGCCGAGGACAGGGGGCGAGGAATGAAAAACTGTTTTTT; CDR3 protein: CASRGQGARNEKLFF
V gene: TRBV19; CDR3 length: 14; D gene: .; clone size: .; J gene: TRBJ2-2; CDR3 DNA: TGTGCCAGTAAGAGTCAGGGGTATACCGGGGAGCTGTTTTTT; CDR3 protein: CASKSQGYTGELFF
V gene: TRBV5-1; CDR3 length: 15; D gene: TRBD2; clone size: .; J gene: TRBJ2-3; CDR3 DNA: TGCGCCAGCAGCTTACTAGCGGGGACTACAGATACGCAGTATTTT; CDR3 protein: CASSLLAGTTDTQYF
V gene: TRBV7-9; CDR3 length: 12; D gene: .; clone size: .; J gene: TRBJ1-5; CDR3 DNA: TGTGCCAGCAGCACAGGGTATCAGCCCCAGCATTTT; CDR3 protein: CASSTGYQPQHF
V gene: TRBV29-1; CDR3 length: 12; D gene: .; clone size: .; J gene: TRBJ1-1; CDR3 DNA: TGCAGCGTTGAAGCAGGGTACACTGAAGCTTTCTTT; CDR3 protein: CSVEAGYTEAFF
V gene: TRBV10-3; CDR3 length: 15; D gene: .; clone size: .; J gene: TRBJ2-5; CDR3 DNA: TGTGCCATCAGTGGCAATGCAGGGACACAAGAGACCCAGTACTTC; CDR3 protein: CAISGNAGTQETQYF
V gene: TRBV21-1; CDR3 length: 21; D gene: .; clone size: .; J gene: TRBJ1-5; CDR3 DNA: TGTGCCAGCAGCAAAACTGGGGGACAGTCAAGGGTTAGCCCTTCATCTCAGCCCCAGCATTTT; CDR3 protein: CASSKTGGQSRVSPSSQPQHF
V gene: TRBV7-9; CDR3 length: 13; D gene: .; clone size: .; J gene: TRBJ1-1; CDR3 DNA: TGTGCCAGCAGCTTAACGGTGAACACTGAAGCTTTCTTT; CDR3 protein: CASSLTVNTEAFF
V gene: TRBV5-6; CDR3 length: 13; D gene: .; clone size: few; J gene: TRBJ2-7; CDR3 DNA: TGTGCCAGCAGCTTGTACAGGGCTACGGAGCAGTACTTC; CDR3 protein: CASSLYRATEQYF
V gene: TRBV27; CDR3 length: 14; D gene: .; clone size: .; J gene: TRBJ1-5; CDR3 DNA: TGTGCCAGCAGTTTATCGGCAGGGTGGAATCCCCAGCATTTT; CDR3 protein: CASSLSAGWNPQHF
V gene: TRBV19; CDR3 length: 14; D gene: .; clone size: .; J gene: TRBJ1-2; CDR3 DNA: TGTGCCAGTAGTATGGACCTCGGGGTGGGTGGCTACACCTTC; CDR3 protein: CASSMDLGVGGYTF
V gene: TRBV19; CDR3 length: 14; D gene: TRBD1; clone size: .; J gene: TRBJ2-2; CDR3 DNA: TGTGCCAGTGGAAATAGGGGGCTCACCGGGGAGCTGTTTTTT; CDR3 protein: CASGNRGLTGELFF
V gene: TRBV5-1; CDR3 length: 14; D gene: .; clone size: few; J gene: TRBJ1-2; CDR3 DNA: TGCGCCAGCAGCTTGACGACAGCTAACTATGGCTACACCTTC; CDR3 protein: CASSLTTANYGYTF
V gene: TRBV3-1/TRBV3-2; CDR3 length: 15; D gene: TRBD2; clone size: .; J gene: TRBJ2-7; CDR3 DNA: TGTGCCAGCAGCCAAGAGAAAGCGGGGGGGGCGGCGCAGTACTTC; CDR3 protein: CASSQEKAGGAAQYF
V gene: TRBV6-5; CDR3 length: 15; D gene: TRBD2; clone size: .; J gene: TRBJ2-1; CDR3 DNA: TGTGCCAGTACTGGACTAGCGGGGGGTACCAATGAGCAGTTCTTC; CDR3 protein: CASTGLAGGTNEQFF
V gene: TRBV6-1; CDR3 length: 14; D gene: TRBD1; clone size: .; J gene: TRBJ2-7; CDR3 DNA: TGTGCCAGCAGTGAAGCTCCAGGGGGCTACGAGCAGTACTTC; CDR3 protein: CASSEAPGGYEQYF
V gene: TRBV24-1; CDR3 length: 16; D gene: .; clone size: .; J gene: TRBJ1-3; CDR3 DNA: TGTGCCACCAGTGATTTAAGACAGGCCTCTGGAAACACCATATATTTT; CDR3 protein: CATSDLRQASGNTIYF
V gene: TRBV19; CDR3 length: 19; D gene: TRBD2; clone size: .; J gene: TRBJ2-3; CDR3 DNA: TGTGCCAGTAGTATAGGGCCCTCTCCTCTAGCGGGGGGGCGAGATACGCAGTATTTT; CDR3 protein: CASSIGPSPLAGGRDTQYF
V gene: TRBV6-5; CDR3 length: 16; D gene: .; clone size: .; J gene: TRBJ1-1; CDR3 DNA: TGTGCCAGCAGTTACTCGACTCGCAGTTCCGGCACTGAAGCTTTCTTT; CDR3 protein: CASSYSTRSSGTEAFF
V gene: TRBV19; CDR3 length: 12; D gene: TRBD1; clone size: .; J gene: TRBJ1-2; CDR3 DNA: TGTGCCAGCTTGGGACAGGAGGGTGGCTACACCTTC; CDR3 protein: CASLGQEGGYTF
V gene: TRBV12-3/TRBV12-4; CDR3 length: 12; D gene: .; clone size: few; J gene: TRBJ1-3; CDR3 DNA: TGTGCCAGCAGGCGGGACGGCGGCACCATATATTTT; CDR3 protein: CASRRDGGTIYF
V gene: TRBV6-5; CDR3 length: 15; D gene: .; clone size: few; J gene: TRBJ1-6; CDR3 DNA: TGTGCCAGCAGTTCCACAGGGTACGATAATTCACCCCTCCACTTT; CDR3 protein: CASSSTGYDNSPLHF
V gene: TRBV24-1; CDR3 length: 15; D gene: TRBD1; clone size: .; J gene: TRBJ1-2; CDR3 DNA: TGTGCCACCAGTGGCCGGACAGGGGGCGCGGATGGCTACACCTTC; CDR3 protein: CATSGRTGGADGYTF
V gene: TRBV29-1; CDR3 length: 14; D gene: TRBD1; clone size: .; J gene: TRBJ2-1; CDR3 DNA: TGCAGCGTTGCGGACAGGGTAGGATACAATGAGCAGTTCTTC; CDR3 protein: CSVADRVGYNEQFF
V gene: TRBV13; CDR3 length: 15; D gene: .; clone size: .; J gene: TRBJ2-3; CDR3 DNA: TGTGCCAGCAGCTTTGGGGCTATTCCCACAGATACGCAGTATTTT; CDR3 protein: CASSFGAIPTDTQYF
V gene: TRBV7-2; CDR3 length: 16; D gene: .; clone size: .; J gene: TRBJ2-3; CDR3 DNA: TGTGCCAGCAGCTTGTTAGAGGTCCAGATCACAGATACGCAGTATTTT; CDR3 protein: CASSLLEVQITDTQYF
V gene: TRBV2; CDR3 length: 14; D gene: TRBD1; clone size: once; J gene: TRBJ1-4; CDR3 DNA: TGTGCCAGCAGTGGACAGGGCCTAAATGAAAAACTGTTTTTT; CDR3 protein: CASSGQGLNEKLFF
V gene: TRBV7-9; CDR3 length: 17; D gene: TRBD2; clone size: .; J gene: TRBJ2-3; CDR3 DNA: TGTGCCAGCAGCTCCAGCGGGGGGGGAATCCGTCGTGATACGCAGTATTTT; CDR3 protein: CASSSSGGGIRRDTQYF
V gene: TRBV21-1; CDR3 length: 11; D gene: .; clone size: .; J gene: TRBJ1-2; CDR3 DNA: TGTGCCAGCAGCAATCCCAATGGCTACACCTTC; CDR3 protein: CASSNPNGYTF
V gene: TRBV6-5; CDR3 length: 14; D gene: TRBD2; clone size: .; J gene: TRBJ2-7; CDR3 DNA: TGTGCCAGCACCCTACTAGCGGGGGGCCTCGAGCAGTACTTC; CDR3 protein: CASTLLAGGLEQYF
V gene: TRBV6-5; CDR3 length: 15; D gene: .; clone size: .; J gene: TRBJ1-4; CDR3 DNA: TGTGCCAGCATGGAGTTCAGGGCCGGTAATGAAAAACTGTTTTTT; CDR3 protein: CASMEFRAGNEKLFF
V gene: TRBV2; CDR3 length: 16; D gene: TRBD1; clone size: .; J gene: TRBJ1-4; CDR3 DNA: TGTGCCAGCAGGGGAGGACAGGGTTCAACTAATGAAAAACTGTTTTTT; CDR3 protein: CASRGGQGSTNEKLFF
V gene: TRBV29-1; CDR3 length: 16; D gene: .; clone size: few; J gene: TRBJ2-1; CDR3 DNA: TGCAGCGTTGGTCATCTACAGGGGGGGGAAAATCGGGAGCAGTTCTTC; CDR3 protein: CSVGHLQGGENREQFF